Listed below are T cell receptor beta chains from one sample, sequenced in a study of molecular identifiers for immune sequencing clone quantification. TCRdb reanalysed the PCR reads using MiXCR and keeps one entry per CDR3 protein. In the table there are 75,000 to 95,000 distinct CDR3 sequences, more than 20% of which are singletons. What was sequenced was naive CD8+ T cells from blood, with Jurkat cell RNA spiked in. The receptors originated from a human donor in good health. Some libraries in this study had Jurkat cell RNA spiked in. Both conserved end residues are part of each CDR3. A D gene is named only where the DNA matches it firmly. For some rows the clone size is stated as once, few or many, or as a class when expanded; others skip it.

j_call v_call clone_size d_call cdr3_nt cdr3_aa
TRBJ2-7 TRBV3-1 - TRBD1 TGTGCCAGCAGCCCCGGGACAGGGTACGGCGAGCAGTACTTC CASSPGTGYGEQYF
TRBJ1-5 TRBV6-5 many - TGTGCCAGCAGTTACTCGCAGAATCAGCCCCAGCATTTT CASSYSQNQPQHF
TRBJ2-2 TRBV20-1 - TRBD1 TGCAGTGCTCCCGCAGGGGGCGGTGGGGAGCTGCTTTTT CSAPAGGGGELLF
TRBJ2-7 TRBV9 - - TGTGCCAGCAGCGTAGAGCGGGTCTCCTACGAGCAGTACTTC CASSVERVSYEQYF
TRBJ2-2 TRBV6-2/TRBV6-3 many - TGTGCCAGCAGTTACGGCCAGTTCGCCGGGGAGCTGTTTTTT CASSYGQFAGELFF
TRBJ2-7 TRBV27 - TRBD1 TGTGCCAGTACGTACCGGACAGGGGGCTACGAGCAGTACTTC CASTYRTGGYEQYF
TRBJ2-3 TRBV24-1 few - TGTGCCACCAGTGATCCCACAGATACGCAGTATTTT CATSDPTDTQYF
TRBJ2-2 TRBV2 - - TGTGCCAGCAGGACGGCGGGTGGAGCGGGCACGAACACCGGGGAGCTGTTTTTC CASRTAGGAGTNTGELFF
TRBJ2-7 TRBV4-1 many - TGCGCCAGCAGCCAAGCCCCGGCGACAGACTCCTACGAGCAGTACTTC CASSQAPATDSYEQYF
TRBJ2-7 TRBV19 few - TGTGCCAGTAGTATAGGGGCAGGGGCCCACGAGCAGTACTTC CASSIGAGAHEQYF
TRBJ2-3 TRBV6-2/TRBV6-3 - TRBD2 TGTGCCAGCAGTCAGACTAGCGGGGGCACAGATACGCAGTATTTT CASSQTSGGTDTQYF
TRBJ2-7 TRBV28 - - TGTGCCAGCGCCAAGACAGGATACGAGCAGTACTTC CASAKTGYEQYF
TRBJ2-1 TRBV5-3 - - TGTGCCAGCAGCTTCGGCCTCTCCAGTTACAATGAGCAGTTCTTC CASSFGLSSYNEQFF
TRBJ1-5 TRBV20-1 many - TGCAGTGCTAAGGGGGGTGATCGCAATCAGCCCCAGCATTTT CSAKGGDRNQPQHF
TRBJ2-3 TRBV7-6 many - TGTGCCAGCAGCTTAGCGTATCTTCCGATCACAGATACGCAGTATTTT CASSLAYLPITDTQYF
TRBJ2-5 TRBV20-1 few TRBD2 TGCAGTGCTCGAAGACTAGCGGAAGAGACCCAGTACTTC CSARRLAEETQYF
TRBJ1-1 TRBV20-1 - - TGCAGTGCTAGTGCAGGGATGAACACTGAAGCTTTCTTT CSASAGMNTEAFF
TRBJ2-4 TRBV6-1 - TRBD2 TGTGCCAGCAGCCCATTCGGACTAGCGGGAGACGGACTAGCCAAAAACATTCAGTACTTC CASSPFGLAGDGLAKNIQYF
TRBJ2-2 TRBV10-3 few - TGTGCCATCAGAGGAAACACCGGGGAGCTGTTTTTT CAIRGNTGELFF
TRBJ2-6 TRBV7-6 few - TGTGCCAGCAGCTCAAGGTCTGGGGCCAACGTCCTGACTTTC CASSSRSGANVLTF
TRBJ2-5 TRBV11-2 - - TGTGCCAGCAGCTTAGGGACTATCCCCCTCAAAGAGACCCAGTACTTC CASSLGTIPLKETQYF
TRBJ2-1 TRBV11-2 many - TGTGCCAGCAGCTTTCTCGACCCCGAGCAGTTCTTC CASSFLDPEQFF
TRBJ2-5 TRBV7-2 once TRBD1 TGTGCCAGCAGCATTCCAACAGGGGAAGAGACCCAGTACTTC CASSIPTGEETQYF
TRBJ2-1 TRBV30 few TRBD2 TGTGCCTGGAGGCTAGCGGAATACAATGAGCAGTTCTTC CAWRLAEYNEQFF
TRBJ2-7 TRBV28 - TRBD2 TGTGCCAGCAGTTCCAGACTAGCGGGAGGGCCAGCCTATCCCTACGAGCTGTACTTC CASSSRLAGGPAYPYELYF
TRBJ1-1 TRBV15 - - TGTGCCACCAGCAGTCCGGGGGAAGGGGTAACTGAAGCTTTCTTT CATSSPGEGVTEAFF
TRBJ2-7 TRBV28 many - TGTGCCAGCAGCCGTGGGAACTACGAGCAGTACTTC CASSRGNYEQYF
TRBJ2-1 TRBV7-2 - TRBD2 TGTGCCAGCAGCTTAGCGCCGCTAGCGGGGGCTTACCATGCGCAGTTCTTC CASSLAPLAGAYHAQFF
TRBJ2-3 TRBV28 many - TGTGCCAGCAACCAGATAGGGGCCCCAGATACGCAGTATTTT CASNQIGAPDTQYF
TRBJ2-2 TRBV15 few - TGTGCCACCAGCAGAGTGGGGCAGGTTGGTCCCGGGGAGCTGTTTTTT CATSRVGQVGPGELFF
TRBJ2-2 TRBV7-9 few - TGTGCCAGCAGCCCCCGGGGGGCAAACACCGGGGAGCTGTTTTTT CASSPRGANTGELFF
TRBJ2-7 TRBV4-1 few - TGCGCCAGCAGCCAATCAGGATTCTACGAGCAGTACTTC CASSQSGFYEQYF
TRBJ2-3 TRBV5-1 many - TGCGCCAGCAGCTTGGCCCGGGGGGCTGACACAGATACGCAGTATTTT CASSLARGADTDTQYF
TRBJ2-5 TRBV12-3/TRBV12-4 - - TGTGCCAGCAGTCCCTGGGGGTCCCAAGAGACCCAGTACTTC CASSPWGSQETQYF
TRBJ2-3 TRBV12-3/TRBV12-4 - - TGTGCCAGCAGTCCCTGTCTGCATACGCAGTATTTT CASSPCLHTQYF
TRBJ2-7 TRBV2 few TRBD1 TGTGCCAGTTGTACGGGACAGAATTACGAGCAGTACTTC CASCTGQNYEQYF
TRBJ1-1 TRBV5-1 few - TGCGCCAGCAGCTTGGCTGGGGCAGGGAGCATGAACACTGAAGCTTTCTTT CASSLAGAGSMNTEAFF
TRBJ2-2 TRBV27 few - TGTGCCAGCAGTTTCCTAAGAAAGGGTGGAACCGGGGAGCTGTTTTTT CASSFLRKGGTGELFF
TRBJ1-5 TRBV6-2/TRBV6-3 - - TGTGCCAGCTGTTCGCCCTTTCTGAAGGACAATCAGCCCCAGCATTTT CASCSPFLKDNQPQHF
TRBJ2-1 TRBV12-3/TRBV12-4 few TRBD2 TGTGCCAGCAGTCCTAGCGGGTATGAGCAGTTCTTC CASSPSGYEQFF
TRBJ2-4 TRBV4-1 - - TGCGCCAGCAGCCAGACCCGATTAGGTCGGGCAGACCTCAAAAACACTCAGTACTTC CASSQTRLGRADLKNTQYF
TRBJ2-3 TRBV30 - TRBD2 TGTGCCTGGTTGGGGACTAGCGGGGGGCCCACAGATACGCAGTATTTT CAWLGTSGGPTDTQYF
TRBJ2-3 TRBV20-1 many TRBD1 TGCAGTGCTAGAGATCCCGGACAGGGGGCACCCGGAGATACGCAGTATTTT CSARDPGQGAPGDTQYF
TRBJ2-7 TRBV20-1 - - TGCAGTGCTAGAGATCTCGGGCAGAATGTATACGAGCAGTACTTC CSARDLGQNVYEQYF
TRBJ2-7 TRBV29-1 few TRBD1 TGCAGCGTTGAAGATCCTAAAGGACAGGGGGCACCCTACGAGCAGTACTTC CSVEDPKGQGAPYEQYF
TRBJ2-7 TRBV27 - - TGTGCCAGCAGCCCAACAAATCCACAGGGCTGGTACGAGCAGTACTTC CASSPTNPQGWYEQYF
TRBJ2-7 TRBV13 - TRBD1 TGTGCCAGCAGCGCCACCGGGACAGCGTTTCCGGGCGAGCGGTACTTC CASSATGTAFPGERYF
TRBJ2-1 TRBV30 once - TGTGCCTGGACCCCCGGACAGCTCTACAATGAGCAGTTCTTC CAWTPGQLYNEQFF
TRBJ2-5 TRBV11-2 - - TGTGCCAGCAGCTTACTGAGCGAGACCCAGTACTTC CASSLLSETQYF
TRBJ2-7 TRBV4-1 many TRBD1 TGCGCCAGCAGCCAAGCACAGGGGCCCTCTTACGAGCAGTACTTC CASSQAQGPSYEQYF
TRBJ1-5 TRBV12-3/TRBV12-4 few TRBD1 TGTGCCAGCAGCCCGGGACAGGGGTTAAGTCAGCCCCAGCATTTT CASSPGQGLSQPQHF
TRBJ1-4 TRBV6-2/TRBV6-3 many - TGTGCCAGCGCACAATGGCGTCGCGAAAAACTGTTTTTT CASAQWRREKLFF
TRBJ2-1 TRBV6-5 once - TGTGCCAGCACCAGGAGTAATGAGCAGATCTTC CASTRSNEQIF
TRBJ1-1 TRBV19 - - TGTGCCAGTAATACAGGAGACTCTGAAGCTTTCTTT CASNTGDSEAFF
TRBJ2-1 TRBV4-1 many - TGCGCCAGCAGCCTGAAGGTCCCGAGCTCCTACAATGAGCAGTTCTTC CASSLKVPSSYNEQFF
TRBJ2-7 TRBV3-1 few TRBD2 TGTGCCAGCAGCGCGATCCTAGCGGGGGGTTACGAGCAGTACTTC CASSAILAGGYEQYF
TRBJ1-5 TRBV3-1 - - TGTGCCAGCAGCCAAGATACAGGGTTACCCCGGCATTTT CASSQDTGLPRHF
TRBJ2-5 TRBV30 many TRBD2 TGTGCCTGGAGCGAGGGATTAGCGGGAGTTGATCGTGAGACCCAGTACTTC CAWSEGLAGVDRETQYF